Listed below are T cell receptor beta chains from one sample, sequenced in a study of blood T cell repertoires in COVID-19. Using immunoSEQ multiplex PCR, the repertoire was profiled, and TCRdb retains in-frame clones only, with some absent. The table lists around 190,000 clones, around 86% of them singletons. The sample comprised PBMCs or T cells enriched from blood (not recorded which). Receptors originate from a middle-aged woman in a cohort exposed to, infected with or recovered from COVID-19 (not recorded which). The CDR3 runs from the conserved cysteine through the conserved F or W. Each record gives: D gene, clone size, J gene, V gene, CDR3 DNA, CDR3 protein. The D gene is left open where the match is weak. The size field is filled for only some rows; it gives once, few, many or a size class.

>NA|NA|TRBJ2-7|TRBV13
TGTGCCAGCAGCTTAGAAGGGGGTCGGCAGGGGCCTATCTACGAGCAGTACTTC
CASSLEGGRQGPIYEQYF
>TRBD2|NA|TRBJ2-7|TRBV20-1
TGCAGTGCTAGTGGGACTAGCGGGACCTACGAGCAGTACTTC
CSASGTSGTYEQYF
>NA|NA|TRBJ1-3|TRBV5-4
TGTGCCAGCAGCTTGGGCGCGACTGGAAACACCATATATTTT
CASSLGATGNTIYF
>TRBD1|once|TRBJ1-2|TRBV18
TGTGCCAGCTCACCCAAGACAGGGGGCACGAACTATGGCTACACCTTC
CASSPKTGGTNYGYTF
>TRBD1|NA|TRBJ1-1|TRBV7-9
TGTGCCAGCAGCTTAGGTATCGTCAAGGGGGCTTGGACTGAAGCTTTCTTT
CASSLGIVKGAWTEAFF
>NA|NA|TRBJ1-1|TRBV10-3
TGTGCCATCAGTGACGGACAGATTGAAGCTTTCTTT
CAISDGQIEAFF
>NA|once|TRBJ2-7|TRBV19
TGTGCCAGTAGTATCTGGGCTGAGGGCGGGGAGCAGTACTTC
CASSIWAEGGEQYF
>NA|NA|TRBJ1-3|TRBV7-8
TGTGCCAGCAGCTTAGATTTGGTGACAGGAAGCTCTGGAAACACCATATATTTT
CASSLDLVTGSSGNTIYF
>TRBD1|NA|TRBJ1-2|TRBV5-4
TGTGCCAGCAGTGGTCGGACAGGGGACTATGGCTACACCTTC
CASSGRTGDYGYTF
>TRBD1|NA|TRBJ1-5|TRBV9
TGTGCCAGCAGCGGTACAGGGGGCGGGAGGTCCGACAATCAGCCCCAGCATTTT
CASSGTGGGRSDNQPQHF
>NA|NA|TRBJ2-3|TRBV11-2
TGTGCCAGCAGCTTAGAGGGAGGACAATGGGCCCCCACAGATACGCAGTATTTT
CASSLEGGQWAPTDTQYF
>TRBD1|once|TRBJ1-2|TRBV6-6
TGTGCCAGCAGCCCCTTCGAGACAGGGGGACCCTATGGCTACACCTTC
CASSPFETGGPYGYTF
>NA|NA|TRBJ2-1|TRBV11-2
TGTGCCAGCAGCCGGCGACTTTCGCCTGTATATGAGCAGTTCTTC
CASSRRLSPVYEQFF
>NA|few|TRBJ2-7|TRBV28
TGTGCCAGCAGCCCCCTCTCGGAGGCTTTCTCCTACGAGCAGTACTTC
CASSPLSEAFSYEQYF
>NA|NA|TRBJ1-1|TRBV2
TGTGCCAGCAGACCTCAGGGAGGTTCCACTGAAGCTTTCTTT
CASRPQGGSTEAFF
>TRBD1|once|TRBJ1-1|TRBV18
TGTGCCAGCTCCCCGACAGGGGGCACTGAAGCTTTCTTT
CASSPTGGTEAFF
>NA|NA|TRBJ1-5|TRBV28
TGTGCCAGCAGTCCTCTTAGGAGGGGCAGCAATCAGCCCCAGCATTTT
CASSPLRRGSNQPQHF
>TRBD1|NA|TRBJ1-1|TRBV10-3
TGTGCCATCAGTGAGTCGGGACAGGGTAACACTGAAGCTTTCTTT
CAISESGQGNTEAFF
>NA|NA|TRBJ1-4|TRBV27
TGTGCCAGCAGTTTATTAGTTGGGAGGGCCCAGGAAAAACTGTTTTTT
CASSLLVGRAQEKLFF
>NA|NA|TRBJ2-1|TRBV4-1
TGCGCCAGCAGCCACCTAGCCCCTCACAATGAGCAGTTCTTC
CASSHLAPHNEQFF
>TRBD1|NA|TRBJ2-3|TRBV29-1
TGCAGCGTTACAGGGGTTTATAGAGATACGCAGTATTTT
CSVTGVYRDTQYF
>TRBD2|NA|TRBJ2-7|TRBV7-2
TGTGCCACCCCTGTGGGGCTAGCGGGAGGCGAGCAGTACTTC
CATPVGLAGGEQYF
>NA|once|TRBJ1-1|TRBV6-6
TGTGCCAGCAGTCAACCGACAGCACCCCCAATGAACACTGAAGCTTTCTTT
CASSQPTAPPMNTEAFF
>NA|NA|TRBJ1-1|TRBV7-9
TGTGCCAGCAGCTCTCGGGGGAGTAATACTGAAGCTTTCTTT
CASSSRGSNTEAFF
>NA|NA|TRBJ2-1|TRBV5-8
TGTGCCAGCAGCTTGGTTAGGGAGGCCTACAATGAGCAGTTCTTC
CASSLVREAYNEQFF
>NA|few|TRBJ1-1|TRBV7-6
TGTGCCAGCAGCTTAGGGGCGAACACTGAAGCTTTCTTT
CASSLGANTEAFF
>TRBD2|NA|TRBJ2-5|TRBV25-1
TGTGCCAGCAGTGAAGTACTAGCGGGGGGGCCAGAGACCCAGTACTTC
CASSEVLAGGPETQYF
>TRBD2|NA|TRBJ2-2|TRBV19
TGTGCCAGTAGTATACGTGGGAGGGCCAGTCGGCCCGGGGAGCTGTTTTTT
CASSIRGRASRPGELFF
>NA|NA|TRBJ1-2|TRBV4-1
TGCGCCAGCAGCCAAGTCGTCCCCCTGGCCTATGGCTACACCTTC
CASSQVVPLAYGYTF
>NA|NA|TRBJ1-1|TRBV11-3
TGTGCCAGCAGCTATGGGACATGGGAGACGGCTTTCTTT
CASSYGTWETAFF
>TRBD1|NA|TRBJ1-5|TRBV4-2
TGTGCCAGCAGCCATGGACAGGGATCCAATCAGCCCCAGCATTTT
CASSHGQGSNQPQHF
>TRBD2|NA|TRBJ2-3|TRBV27
TGTGCCAGCAGTTCCCTAGCGGGGGGGCGGGGAGATACGCAGTATTTT
CASSSLAGGRGDTQYF
>TRBD2|NA|TRBJ2-2|TRBV9
TGTGCCAGCAGCCTTAGCGGGAAGAACACCGGGGAGCTGTTTTTT
CASSLSGKNTGELFF
>NA|NA|TRBJ2-3|TRBV5-1
TGCGCCAGCAAACCTCGGGAGTACACAGATACGCAGTATTTT
CASKPREYTDTQYF
>NA|NA|TRBJ2-1|TRBV7-2
TGTGCCAGCAGCTTATTTGGCGGGGCGCTCAATGAGCAGTTCTTC
CASSLFGGALNEQFF
>NA|NA|TRBJ1-1|TRBV18
TGTGCCAGCTCACAAGTCCCCGGGGACACTGAAGCTTTCTTT
CASSQVPGDTEAFF
>NA|NA|TRBJ1-5|TRBV27
TGTGCCAGCAGTCCAACCCCCAGGGTTAGCAATCAGCCCCAGCATTTT
CASSPTPRVSNQPQHF
>NA|NA|TRBJ2-7|TRBV10-2
TGCGCCAGCAGTGAGTCCTTGAGCGAGCAGTACTTC
CASSESLSEQYF
>NA|NA|TRBJ2-7|TRBV13
TGTGCCAGCAGCTCCGACAGCTCCTACGAGCAGTACTTC
CASSSDSSYEQYF
>TRBD2|once|TRBJ2-6|TRBV28
TGTGCCAGCAGTTTCCGGCCTAGCGGGGGGTCTGGGGCCAACGTCCTGACTTTC
CASSFRPSGGSGANVLTF
>NA|NA|TRBJ2-1|TRBV4-1
TGCGCCAGCAGCCAAGAAGGGGTACTGACGGAGCAGTTCTTC
CASSQEGVLTEQFF
>NA|few|TRBJ2-2|TRBV27
TGTGCCACCGGGACTTGGTCGAACACCGGGGAGCTGTTTTTT
CATGTWSNTGELFF
>NA|many|TRBJ2-7|TRBV5-6
TGTGCCAGCAGCTTGGTACAGGCTGACGAGCAGTACTTC
CASSLVQADEQYF
>TRBD1|few|TRBJ1-2|TRBV5-1
TGCGCCAGCAGCTCACGGGACAGGGATCCGTATGGCTACACCTTC
CASSSRDRDPYGYTF
>NA|NA|TRBJ1-6|TRBV11-2
TGTGCCAGCAGCTTACGGAATTCACCCCTCCACTTT
CASSLRNSPLHF
>TRBD1|NA|TRBJ2-3|TRBV11-2
TGTGCCAGCAGTCTCCTGTTAGGGACAGGGGTCCCAGATACGCAGTATTTT
CASSLLLGTGVPDTQYF
>TRBD2|NA|TRBJ2-3|TRBV13
TGTGCTAGCAGGACTAGCGGGAGACGCGGCACAGATACGCAGTATTTT
CASRTSGRRGTDTQYF
>NA|once|TRBJ1-1|TRBV7-8
TGTGCCAGCAGCTTAAGGTGGGGGGCTGAAGCTTTCTTT
CASSLRWGAEAFF
>NA|NA|TRBJ2-1|TRBV24-1
TGTGCCACCAGCTCCGATACAGGGTTTGCCTACAATGAGCAGTTCTTC
CATSSDTGFAYNEQFF
>TRBD1|NA|TRBJ1-2|TRBV29-1
TGCAGCGCCCCCGGGACAGGGAGTTACGGCTACACCTTC
CSAPGTGSYGYTF
>NA|NA|TRBJ2-7|TRBV6-6
TGTGCCAGCAGTTACTCGAGACAGGCCGAGCAGTACTTC
CASSYSRQAEQYF
>TRBD2|NA|TRBJ2-5|TRBV4-2
TGTGCCAGCAGCGACGGACTAGCGGGAGAAGGATCGGAGACCCAGTACTTC
CASSDGLAGEGSETQYF
>TRBD1|NA|TRBJ2-3|TRBV29-1
TGCAGCGCTAGGACAGGGGTCACAGATACGCAGTATTTT
CSARTGVTDTQYF
>NA|NA|TRBJ1-3|TRBV10-2
TGCGCCAGCAGTGCTACAGTATCTGGAAACACCATATATTTT
CASSATVSGNTIYF
>TRBD1|once|TRBJ1-1|TRBV10-3
TGTGCCATCAGTGCCCGACAGGGAAACACTGAAGCTTTCTTT
CAISARQGNTEAFF